One sample yielded the 16 T cell receptor beta chains listed below, sequenced in a study of sequential checkpoint blockade in melanoma. Treatment given: randomized to nivolumab then ipilimumab (arm A) or the reverse (arm B). Produced via immunoSEQ multiplex PCR; TCRdb's table is partial and in-frame only. The sample contains about 25,000 clones, 70% to 80% of which appear only once. Sequenced here: CD8+ T cells sorted from blood (inferred from file names), sampled from a patient given nivolumab and ipilimumab in sequence. All receptors derive from a human donor with melanoma.

The rearrangement joins TRBV6-4 to TRBJ2-3; TRBD2 might be the D (7 bases). This CDR3 has 15 amino acids. The V gene's germline CDR1 is MRHNA and CDR2 SNTAGT. V was pared by 6 bases and J by 4 bases, with 17 bases between. CDR3 coding DNA: TGTGCCAGCAGCCCTTTAGGGGGGGGCGCAGATACGCAGTATTTT. This encodes CASSPLGGGADTQYF.

The chain is built from TRBV11-1 and TRBJ2-1; the D gene is possibly TRBD2 (5 bases). V was cut by 4 bases and J by 0 bases, with 10 bases left in between. The CDR3 runs to 15 residues. CDR1 is SGHAT, CDR2 FQDESV, per germline (reference sequence). The DNA of the CDR3 is TGTGCCAGCAGCTACACTGGGAGCTCCTACAATGAGCAGTTCTTC. Translating it yields CASSYTGSSYNEQFF.

In DNA form, the CDR3 reads TGTGCCAGCAGTGAACGGCTAGCGGGGGGCACAGATACGCAGTATTTT. As protein: CASSERLAGGTDTQYF. The chain couples TRBV2 to TRBJ2-3; TRBD2 matches at 10 bases. The CDR3 contains 16 residues. The V segment lost 2 bases and the J segment 1 base; nucleotides outside the gene matches: 3. In germline, CDR1 is SNHLY, CDR2 FYNNEI.

The chain links TRBV9 to TRBJ1-2; TRBD1 might be the D (6 bases). Germline CDR1 is SGDLS and CDR2 is YYNGEE. V was pared by 2 bases and J by 4 bases, with 9 bases between. The CDR3 length is 13 residues. DNA for the CDR3: TGTGCCAGCAGCGTCGGACAGACCTATGGCTACACCTTC. Translating gives CASSVGQTYGYTF. Based on the CDR3 plus reference TRBV9 and TRBJ1-2, the full variable domain is DSGVTQTPKHLITATGQRVTLRCSPRSGDLSVYWYQQSLDQGLQFLIQYYNGEERAKGNILERFSAQQFPDLHSELNLSSLELGDSALYFCASSVGQTYGYTFGSGTRLTVV.

By share, this clone ranks as large. The chain uses TRBV13 and TRBJ1-1; D is ambiguous. CDR3 length equals 11 residues. Germline CDR1 is PRHDT and CDR2 is FYEKMQ (reference sequence). V lost 4 bases, J lost 3 bases, and 3 bases lay in between. DNA for the CDR3: TGTGCCAGCAGCTCAGACACTGAAGCTTTCTTT. This codes for CASSSDTEAFF.

J is TRBJ2-5 and V is TRBV7-2; possible D gene TRBD2, 6 bases. The CDR3 sequence is 14 residues long. Germline loops: CDR1 SGHTA, CDR2 FQGNSA. V was trimmed by 4 bases and J by 4 bases, leaving 13 bases between them. CDR3: CASSSGTPLETQYF. CDR3 DNA: TGTGCCAGCAGCTCCGGGACTCCCCTAGAGACCCAGTACTTC.

This clone was detected only a few times. This chain uses TRBV4-3 with TRBJ2-1; 8 bases map to TRBD2. J was trimmed by 4 bases and V by 0 bases; bases with no gene match: 2. The CDR3 totals 15 residues. Germline V gene data show CDR1 as LGHNA and CDR2 as YSLEER. The CDR3 region is CASSQEREAYNEQFF. In nucleotides, the CDR3 is TGCGCCAGCAGCCAAGAGCGGGAGGCTTACAATGAGCAGTTCTTC.

The chain couples TRBV28 to TRBJ2-1; weak D call: TRBD1 (6 bases). This CDR3 has 18 amino acids. Germline V gene data show CDR1 as MDHEN and CDR2 as SYDVKM. The V gene lost 2 bases and the J gene lost 9 bases, with 26 bases spanning the gap. As DNA, the CDR3 is TGTGCCAGCAGTTTAATAGGTCTCGGTACAGGGTGGGACCGTGAGCAGTTCTTC. It specifies CASSLIGLGTGWDREQFF.

V gene TRBV4-1 combines with J gene TRBJ1-2; the D is unclear. The CDR3 consists of 13 residues. V was pared by 2 bases and J by 6 bases, with 10 bases between. The germline gives CDR1 MGHRA, CDR2 YSYEKL. CDR3 residues: CASSQNSVDGYTF. CDR3 DNA sequence: TGCGCCAGCAGCCAAAATTCGGTGGATGGCTACACCTTC.

The rearrangement joins TRBV10-3 to TRBJ2-1; D may be TRBD2 (5 bases). Deletions cut 3 bases from V and 2 bases from J, with 11 bases between. The CDR3 extends over 15 amino acids. Per the germline V gene, CDR1 is ENHRY and CDR2 is SYGVKD. The CDR3: CAISEGGLTYNEQFF. The CDR3 region has the DNA TGTGCCATCAGTGAAGGCGGGCTCACCTACAATGAGCAGTTCTTC.

In the case of this clone: This specimen includes other DNA sequences encoding the same CDR3. The V and J genes are TRBV12-5 and TRBJ2-5; D gene unclear. This CDR3 has 14 residues. Per the germline V gene, CDR1 is LGHNT and CDR2 is FRNRAP. The V end lost 0 bases, the J end lost 3 bases, and 8 bases lay between the germline ends. CDR3 protein: CASGLVPEEETQYF. CDR3 in DNA: TGTGCTAGTGGTTTGGTACCCGAGGAAGAGACCCAGTACTTC.

This clone occurred a few times. The J gene is TRBJ1-3, the V gene TRBV21-1; no check of the table's D call, TRBD1, against the DNA was made. TRBV21-1 is assigned pseudogene status. The CDR3 length is 20 residues. CDR3 in amino acids: CASSKLSGQGVLGSGNTIYF. CDR3 bases: TGTGCCAGCAGCAAACTCTCGGGACAGGGGGTGTTAGGCTCTGGAAACACCATATATTTT.

V gene TRBV11-2 combines with J gene TRBJ2-7; D ambiguous. V was pared by 5 bases and J by 1 base, with 27 bases between. The germline gives CDR1 SGHAT, CDR2 FQNNGV. This CDR3 spans 19 amino acids. This CDR3 reads CASSPAMVDTLIGSYEQYF. In DNA form, the CDR3 reads TGTGCCAGCAGCCCCGCTATGGTGGATACGCTAATCGGGTCCTACGAGCAGTACTTC.

CDR3 in DNA: TGTGCCAGCAGTGAATATCTCACTGAAGCTTTCTTT. This sequence encodes CASSEYLTEAFF. The V and J genes are TRBV2 and TRBJ1-1; no clear D. Germline CDR1 SNHLY, CDR2 FYNNEI. The CDR3 loop spans 12 amino acids. Trimming pared 2 bases from V and 4 bases from J, leaving 5 bases between.

The J gene is TRBJ2-1, the V gene TRBV6-5; D remains ambiguous. In germline, CDR1 is MNHEY, CDR2 SVGAGI. Trimming removed 5 bases from V and 5 bases from J, with 16 bases in between. CDR3 length: 15 amino acids. CDR3 coding DNA: TGTGCCAGCAGTCACACGACATCCACCCACAATGAGCAGTTCTTC. Protein: CASSHTTSTHNEQFF.

V and J are TRBV15 and TRBJ2-2; the D gene is possibly TRBD2 (6 bases). The CDR3 totals 15 residues. Trimming cost V 1 base and J 4 bases, with 10 bases left between them. CDR1 is LNHNV and CDR2 is YYDKDF in the germline V gene (reference sequence). This CDR3 reads CATSRGGRSTGELFF. CDR3 DNA sequence: TGTGCCACCAGCAGAGGGGGGAGGAGCACCGGGGAGCTGTTTTTT.